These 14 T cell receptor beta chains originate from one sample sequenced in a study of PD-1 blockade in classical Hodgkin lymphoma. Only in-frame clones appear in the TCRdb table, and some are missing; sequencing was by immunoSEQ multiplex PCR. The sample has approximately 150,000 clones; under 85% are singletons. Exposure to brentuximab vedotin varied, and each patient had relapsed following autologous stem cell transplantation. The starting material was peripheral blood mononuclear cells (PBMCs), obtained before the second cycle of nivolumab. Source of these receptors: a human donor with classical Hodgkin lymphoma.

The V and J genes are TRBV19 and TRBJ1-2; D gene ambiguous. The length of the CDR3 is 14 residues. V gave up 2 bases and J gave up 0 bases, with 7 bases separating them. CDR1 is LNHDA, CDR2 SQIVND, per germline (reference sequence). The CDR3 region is CASSILGSNYGYTF. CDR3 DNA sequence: TGTGCCAGTAGTATACTGGGGTCTAACTATGGCTACACCTTC.

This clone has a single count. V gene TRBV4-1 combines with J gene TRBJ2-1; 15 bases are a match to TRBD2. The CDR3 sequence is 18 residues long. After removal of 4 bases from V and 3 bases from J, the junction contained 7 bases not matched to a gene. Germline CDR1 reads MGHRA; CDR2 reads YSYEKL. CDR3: CASSPGTSGRLGYNEQFF. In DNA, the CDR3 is TGCGCCAGCAGCCCCGGGACTAGCGGGAGGCTAGGCTACAATGAGCAGTTCTTC.

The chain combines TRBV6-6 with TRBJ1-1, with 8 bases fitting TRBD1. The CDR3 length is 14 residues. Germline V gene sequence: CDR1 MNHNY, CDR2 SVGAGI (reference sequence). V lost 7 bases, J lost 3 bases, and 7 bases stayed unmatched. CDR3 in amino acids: CASTAGTGHTEAFF. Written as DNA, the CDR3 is TGTGCCAGCACCGCCGGGACAGGTCACACTGAAGCTTTCTTT.

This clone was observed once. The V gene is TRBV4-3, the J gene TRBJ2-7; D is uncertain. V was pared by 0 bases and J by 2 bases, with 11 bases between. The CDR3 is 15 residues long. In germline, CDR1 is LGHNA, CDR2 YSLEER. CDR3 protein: CASSQDFGLTYEQYF. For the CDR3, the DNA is TGCGCCAGCAGCCAAGATTTCGGATTAACCTACGAGCAGTACTTC.

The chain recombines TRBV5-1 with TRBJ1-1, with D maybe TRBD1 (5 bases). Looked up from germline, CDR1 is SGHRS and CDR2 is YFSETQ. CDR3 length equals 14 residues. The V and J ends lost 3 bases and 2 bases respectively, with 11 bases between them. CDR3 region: CASSSGRDNTEAFF. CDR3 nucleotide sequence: TGCGCCAGCAGCTCGGGACGGGATAACACTGAAGCTTTCTTT.

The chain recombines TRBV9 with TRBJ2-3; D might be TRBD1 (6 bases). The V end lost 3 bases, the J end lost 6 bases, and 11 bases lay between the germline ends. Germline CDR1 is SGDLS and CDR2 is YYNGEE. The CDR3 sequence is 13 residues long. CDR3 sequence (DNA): TGTGCCAGCAGCGAACAGGGTCAGGATACGCAGTATTTT. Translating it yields CASSEQGQDTQYF.

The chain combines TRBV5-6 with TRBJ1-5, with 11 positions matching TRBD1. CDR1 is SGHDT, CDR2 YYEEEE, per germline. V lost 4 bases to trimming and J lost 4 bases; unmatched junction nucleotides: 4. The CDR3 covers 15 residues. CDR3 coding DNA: TGTGCCAGCAGCCCAGGGACAGGGGGAAATCAGCCCCAGCATTTT. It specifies CASSPGTGGNQPQHF.

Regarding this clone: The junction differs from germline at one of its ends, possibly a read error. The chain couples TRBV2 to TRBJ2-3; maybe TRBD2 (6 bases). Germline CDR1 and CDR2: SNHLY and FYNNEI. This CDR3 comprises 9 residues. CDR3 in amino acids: CASSGLGGF. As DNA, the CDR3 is TGTGCCAGCAGTGGTCTGGGGGGATTT. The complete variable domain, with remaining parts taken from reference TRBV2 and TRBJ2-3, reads EPEVTQTPSHQVTQMGQEVILRCVPISNHLYFYWYRQILGQKVEFLVSFYNNEISEKSEIFDDQFSVERPDGSNFTLKIRSTKLEDSAMYFCASSGLGGFGPGTRLTVL.

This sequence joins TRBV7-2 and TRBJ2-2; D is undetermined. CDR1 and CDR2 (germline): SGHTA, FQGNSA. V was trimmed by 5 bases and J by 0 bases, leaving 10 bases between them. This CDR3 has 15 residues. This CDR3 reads CASSPDGTNTGELFF. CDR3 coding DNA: TGTGCCAGCAGCCCGGACGGCACGAACACCGGGGAGCTGTTTTTT.

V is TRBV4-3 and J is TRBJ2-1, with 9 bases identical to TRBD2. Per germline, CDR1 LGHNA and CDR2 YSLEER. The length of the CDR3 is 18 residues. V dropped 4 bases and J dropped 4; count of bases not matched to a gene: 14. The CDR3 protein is CASSPYAAGGRGYNEQFF. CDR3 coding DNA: TGCGCCAGCAGCCCATATGCCGCGGGCGGGAGGGGGTACAATGAGCAGTTCTTC.

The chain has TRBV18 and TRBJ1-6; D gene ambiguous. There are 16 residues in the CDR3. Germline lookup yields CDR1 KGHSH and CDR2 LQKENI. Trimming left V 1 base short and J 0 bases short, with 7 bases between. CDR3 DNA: TGTGCCAGCTCACCACTGTCTAGCTCCTATAATTCACCCCTCCACTTT. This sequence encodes CASSPLSSSYNSPLHF.

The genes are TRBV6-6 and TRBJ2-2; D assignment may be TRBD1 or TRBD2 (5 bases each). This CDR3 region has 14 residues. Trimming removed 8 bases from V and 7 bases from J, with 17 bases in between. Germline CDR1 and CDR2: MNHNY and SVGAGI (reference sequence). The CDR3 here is CASLWGNESGELFF. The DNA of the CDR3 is TGTGCCAGCCTCTGGGGGAACGAGAGCGGGGAGCTGTTTTTT.

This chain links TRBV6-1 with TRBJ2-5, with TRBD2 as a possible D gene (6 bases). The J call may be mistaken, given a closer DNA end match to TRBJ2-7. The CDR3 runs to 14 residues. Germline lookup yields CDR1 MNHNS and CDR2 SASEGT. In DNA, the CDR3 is TGTGCCAGCAGTGAAGCAAGGAGGGATAACGAGCAGTACTTC. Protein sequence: CASSEARRDNEQYF.

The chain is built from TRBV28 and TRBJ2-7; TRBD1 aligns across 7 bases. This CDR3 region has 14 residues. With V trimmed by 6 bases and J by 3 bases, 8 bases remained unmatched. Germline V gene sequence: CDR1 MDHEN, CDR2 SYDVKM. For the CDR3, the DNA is TGTGCCAGCAGACCGACAGGGTCAGTCTACGAGCAGTACTTC. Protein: CASRPTGSVYEQYF.